This passage covers 30 T cell receptor beta chains from one sample sequenced in a study of T cells expressing NK-cell markers. Reanalyzing the 5' RACE reads, TCRdb keeps one entry per CDR3 protein, without DNA. The sample includes roughly 450,000 distinct CDR3 sequences. The sample consisted of blood T cells: a sorted CD56 or NKG2C T cell subset, CD4+ or CD8+ T cells, or bulk PBMC T cells (not recorded which). The receptors shown here come from a woman aged 50 to 60 in good health.

The chain employs TRBV18 and TRBJ2-4; checking the TCRdb D call of TRBD1 is not possible without DNA. The CDR3 loop spans 16 amino acids. CDR1 is KGHSH and CDR2 is LQKENI in the germline V gene. CDR3 loop: CASSPPGWGAKNIQYF. The full variable domain, its missing parts supplied by reference TRBV18 and TRBJ2-4, is NAGVMQNPRHLVRRRGQEARLRCSPMKGHSHVYWYRQLPEEGLKFMVYLQKENIIDESGMPKERFSAEFPKEGPSILRIQQVVRGDSAAYFCASSPPGWGAKNIQYFGAGTRLSVL.

V and J are TRBV10-3 and TRBJ2-7; TCRdb's D call of TRBD1 is untestable without DNA. There are 14 residues in the CDR3. From germline, CDR1 is ENHRY and CDR2 SYGVKD. CDR3 residues: CAISEPGTGYEQYF.

V usage is TRBV5-5 and J usage is TRBJ1-1. Germline loops: CDR1 SGHKS, CDR2 YYEKEE (reference sequence). The CDR3 runs 13 residues. The CDR3 loop is CASSAFEFTEAFF.

This sequence joins TRBV7-6 and TRBJ2-5. The CDR3 is made up of 13 amino acids. Germline values: CDR1 SGHVS, CDR2 FNYEAQ. The CDR3: CASSPRLLETQYF.

J is TRBJ1-6 and V is TRBV6-5. Germline V CDR1 and CDR2: MNHEY, SVGAGI. CDR3 length: 14 residues. The CDR3: CASSYGDFNSPLHF.

The V and J genes are TRBV5-6 and TRBJ2-1; with no DNA, the TCRdb D assignment of TRBD2 cannot be verified. The CDR3 sequence is 18 residues long. The germline CDR1 and CDR2 sequences are SGHDT and YYEEEE. Here the CDR3 reads CASTKGWESSGSRNEQFF. Filled out from reference TRBV5-6 and TRBJ2-1, the complete variable domain reads DAGVTQSPTHLIKTRGQQVTLRCSPKSGHDTVSWYQQALGQGPQFIFQYYEEEERQRGNFPDRFSGHQFPNYSSELNVNALLLGDSALYLCASTKGWESSGSRNEQFFGPGTRLTVL.

The V call is TRBV29-1, the J call TRBJ2-3; TCRdb proposes TRBD2, but this gene call is untestable without DNA. The CDR3 has 13 residues. CDR1 and CDR2 (germline): SQVTM, ANQGSEA. The CDR3 loop reads CSAGTSGDGTQYF.

The V gene is TRBV12-3 or TRBV12-4, the J gene TRBJ1-1; TCRdb reports TRBD1, a call that lacks DNA to check it against. CDR3 size: 13 residues. This CDR3 reads CASSLDRWAEAFF.

The chain combines TRBV20-1 with TRBJ1-3; the TCRdb D gene call, TRBD1, has no DNA to confirm it. The CDR3 has 12 amino acids. Per the germline V gene, CDR1 is DFQATT and CDR2 is SNEGSKA (reference sequence). CDR3 region: CSARTTGNTIYF.

The rearrangement joins TRBV27 to TRBJ2-3; TCRdb names TRBD2, which stays unverified in the absence of DNA. CDR3 length: 15 residues. Germline CDR1 is MNHEY and CDR2 is SMNVEV (reference sequence). The CDR3 reads CASSLGLLSTDTQYF.

V usage is TRBV29-1 and J usage is TRBJ1-3. This CDR3 has 13 amino acids. Per the germline V gene, CDR1 is SQVTM and CDR2 is ANQGSEA. CDR3 loop: CSSLAGSGNTIYF.

The V gene is TRBV7-9, the J gene TRBJ2-1; the D call of TRBD2 rests on TCRdb alone, since no DNA is present to check it. The CDR3 totals 15 residues. In germline, CDR1 is SEHNR, CDR2 FQNEAQ (reference sequence). This CDR3 is CASSLYPGGYNEQFF.

The rearrangement links TRBV4-1 to TRBJ1-2; TCRdb calls TRBD1, which cannot be checked without DNA. The V gene's germline CDR1 is MGHRA and CDR2 YSYEKL. The CDR3 loop spans 16 amino acids. CDR3 loop: CASSQPPRDREHGYTF.

The V gene is TRBV6-1, the J gene TRBJ2-3; the D gene TCRdb calls, TRBD2, cannot be checked with no DNA. Germline CDR1 MNHNS, CDR2 SASEGT. This CDR3 spans 14 amino acids. The CDR3 region is CASSAGGGPDTQYF.

The J gene is TRBJ2-1, the V gene TRBV29-1; TCRdb picks TRBD2, but there is no DNA to check that call. This CDR3 spans 13 amino acids. Germline-derived CDR1 and CDR2 are SQVTM and ANQGSEA. CDR3 sequence: CSASRDSYNEQFF.

The chain joins TRBV12-3 or TRBV12-4 to TRBJ1-2; as DNA is missing, the TRBD1 call by TCRdb cannot be tested. This CDR3 is 15 amino acids long. This chain's CDR3 is CASSVNRGPNYGYTF.

The chain uses TRBV11-3 and TRBJ2-7; without DNA, the TCRdb call of TRBD1 cannot be checked. The length of the CDR3 is 14 residues. Per germline, CDR1 SGHNT and CDR2 YENEEA. CDR3 residues: CASSPSGTVSGQYF.

The genes are TRBV12-3 or TRBV12-4 and TRBJ2-2; absent DNA, TCRdb's TRBD2 call cannot be checked. The CDR3 spans 16 residues. CDR3: CASSFNSGRASGELFF.

The rearrangement joins TRBV11-2 to TRBJ2-3; there is no DNA to check the TCRdb D call of TRBD2. Germline lookup yields CDR1 SGHAT and CDR2 FQNNGV. The CDR3 runs to 16 residues. CDR3: CASSLRRPEGRETQYF.

V is TRBV24-1 and J is TRBJ2-4; TCRdb's D gene call, TRBD1, goes unchecked for lack of DNA. Germline V lookup: CDR1 KGHDR, CDR2 SFDVKD. CDR3 length: 15 residues. The CDR3 reads CATSDADRGGNIQYF.

This chain joins TRBV6-5 and TRBJ1-1; checking the TCRdb D call of TRBD1 is not possible without DNA. Germline CDR1 and CDR2: MNHEY and SVGAGI. This CDR3 has 16 residues. CDR3 in amino acids: CASSLRTGDWSNEAFF.

The chain combines TRBV14 with TRBJ1-2. There are 16 residues in the CDR3. Germline values: CDR1 SGHDN, CDR2 FVKESK. CDR3 sequence: CASSQTPWGPMDGYTF.

This chain links TRBV20-1 with TRBJ2-1; as DNA is missing, the TRBD2 call by TCRdb cannot be tested. The CDR3 is made up of 17 amino acids. The germline gives CDR1 DFQATT, CDR2 SNEGSKA (reference sequence). CDR3 residues: CSARDRADLMALGEQFF.

This sequence joins TRBV11-2 and TRBJ1-4. This CDR3 spans 14 amino acids. The germline CDR1 and CDR2 sequences are SGHAT and FQNNGV. The CDR3 is CASSLARESEKLFF.

The CDR3: CASSFAQLGGEQFF. The rearrangement uses TRBV5-1 and TRBJ2-1; with no DNA, the TCRdb D assignment of TRBD1 cannot be verified. The CDR3 totals 14 residues. CDR1 and CDR2 (germline): SGHRS, YFSETQ. Based on the CDR3 plus reference TRBV5-1 and TRBJ2-1, the full variable domain is KAGVTQTPRYLIKTRGQQVTLSCSPISGHRSVSWYQQTPGQGLQFLFEYFSETQRNKGNFPGRFSGRQFSNSRSEMNVSTLELGDSALYLCASSFAQLGGEQFFGPGTRLTVL.

The V and J genes are TRBV20-1 and TRBJ2-7. Germline loops: CDR1 DFQATT, CDR2 SNEGSKA (reference sequence). This CDR3 is built from 11 residues. CDR3 residues: CSASENYEQYF.

J is TRBJ2-1 and V is TRBV6-5; the TCRdb D gene call, TRBD2, has no DNA to confirm it. This CDR3 is 12 amino acids long. Germline V gene lookup returns CDR1 MNHEY and CDR2 SVGAGI. This CDR3 reads CASKGRRFEQFF.

The chain recombines TRBV12-3 or TRBV12-4 with TRBJ2-7; the TCRdb D gene call, TRBD2, has no DNA to confirm it. This CDR3 spans 13 amino acids. CDR3 in amino acids: CASTTGLADEQYF.

The chain is built from TRBV6-5 and TRBJ2-1; lacking DNA, the TRBD2 call made by TCRdb goes unchecked. Germline CDR1 reads MNHEY; CDR2 reads SVGAGI. The CDR3 runs 15 residues. This CDR3 is CASSLGLAGGREQFF.

This rearrangement joins TRBV9 to TRBJ2-1; the D call from TCRdb, TRBD2, cannot be confirmed without DNA. CDR3 length equals 16 residues. Germline lookup yields CDR1 SGDLS and CDR2 YYNGEE. This CDR3 is CASSIISLAGHNEQFF.